Listed below are T cell receptor beta chains from one sample, sequenced in a study of vaccination and CD4 T cells after COVID-19. MiXCR, run by TCRdb on the PCR reads, gives a single entry per CDR3 protein. Of approximately 12,000 distinct CDR3 sequences listed, 60% to 75% are singletons. These TCRs are of unknown antigen specificity. The sequenced sample consisted of CD4+ T cells from blood, cultured in vitro. The receptors originated from a human donor who had recovered from COVID-19. The CDR3 runs from the conserved cysteine through the conserved F or W. D genes are given only for firm matches. Part of the rows lack a size; the others show once, few, many or a class for expanded clones.

TRBJ2-7 TRBD2 once TRBV7-9 TGTGCCAGCAGCCTCGGGACGGGACTAGTGCAACCCCGGAGGTACGAGCAGTACTTC CASSLGTGLVQPRRYEQYF
TRBJ1-1 NA NA TRBV7-3 TGTGCCAGCAGCTTACAGGGGCCCAACCTGAACACTGAAGCTTTCTTT CASSLQGPNLNTEAFF
TRBJ2-7 NA NA TRBV5-1 TGCGCCAGCAGCTTGGCCTGGGGCTACGAGCAGTACTTC CASSLAWGYEQYF
TRBJ1-5 NA NA TRBV20-1 TGCAGTGCTTCGGCACCCGAGCGTATGCAGCCCCAGCATTTT CSASAPERMQPQHF
TRBJ2-3 TRBD2 NA TRBV11-3 TGTGCCAGCAGCCTAGGGCGGCGGGAGGGCCTGGATACGCAGTATTTT CASSLGRREGLDTQYF
TRBJ1-6 NA NA TRBV2 TGTGCCAGCAGATTCCTGCCGGGAGATAATTCACCCCTCCACTTT CASRFLPGDNSPLHF
TRBJ1-5 NA NA TRBV6-1 TGTGCCAGCATCCTAGGGACGGCAAGCCTTAGCAATCAGCCCCAGCATTTT CASILGTASLSNQPQHF
TRBJ2-7 TRBD2 NA TRBV6-1 TGTGCCAGCAGTGACCTCCGGGACTACACCTACGAGCAGTACTTC CASSDLRDYTYEQYF
TRBJ2-2 NA once TRBV7-3 TGTGCCAGCAGCTTAGACGGAAACACCGGGGAGCTGTTTTTT CASSLDGNTGELFF
TRBJ2-5 NA NA TRBV7-8 TGTGCCAGCAGCTTCCGGGCCTTGCTCCTAGAGACCCAGTACTTC CASSFRALLLETQYF
TRBJ1-2 NA once TRBV12-3/TRBV12-4 TGTGCCAGCAGTTTAGGGTTGGAGGGCGGTGGCTACACCTTC CASSLGLEGGGYTF
TRBJ2-4 TRBD1 NA TRBV12-3/TRBV12-4 TGTGCCAGCAGTACAGGGGCTCTTGGAAACATTCAGTACTTC CASSTGALGNIQYF
TRBJ2-6 NA once TRBV25-1 TGTGCCAGCAGTGAATTTGAGCCCCCCGGGGCCAACGTCCTGACTTTC CASSEFEPPGANVLTF
TRBJ1-5 NA once TRBV20-1 TGCAGTGCCATAACGGGCCGAGAGACAGAGCTAAATCAGCCCCAGCATTTT CSAITGRETELNQPQHF
TRBJ2-5 TRBD1 NA TRBV9 TGTGCCAGCAGCGCATCGACAGGGCTCCAAGAGACCCAGTACTTC CASSASTGLQETQYF
TRBJ2-4 TRBD1 NA TRBV6-1 TGTGCCAGCAGGCCAACAGGGGAAAACATTCAGTACTTC CASRPTGENIQYF
TRBJ2-5 TRBD2 few TRBV6-2/TRBV6-3 TGTGCCAGCAGCCCTAGGACTAGCTGGGAGGTTAGGGAGACCCAGTACTTC CASSPRTSWEVRETQYF
TRBJ2-2 NA few TRBV2 TGTGCCAGCAGGAGGGACCAGAACACCGGGGAGCTGTTTTTT CASRRDQNTGELFF
TRBJ1-3 TRBD1 NA TRBV20-1 TGCAGTGCTAGTGGGACAGATGGAAACACCATATATTTT CSASGTDGNTIYF
TRBJ1-5 TRBD1 NA TRBV12-3/TRBV12-4 TGTGCCAGCAGTTTAGAACAGGGGATTAGCAATCAGCCCCAGCATTTT CASSLEQGISNQPQHF
TRBJ2-1 NA NA TRBV20-1 TGCAGTGCTAGAAAGGTCGTTGGGGGCAATGAGCAGTTCTTC CSARKVVGGNEQFF
TRBJ1-1 NA NA TRBV30 TGTGCCTGGAGTCCCAGGACTGAAGCTTTCTTT CAWSPRTEAFF
TRBJ2-5 NA NA TRBV10-3 TGTGCCACAGGAGAGACGGGACACGACCTGGAGACCCAGTACTTC CATGETGHDLETQYF
TRBJ2-5 NA few TRBV30 TGTGCCTGGAGTGTAGGATGGGGGGAGACCCAGTACTTC CAWSVGWGETQYF
TRBJ1-2 NA few TRBV6-5 TGTGCCAGCAGTTACGCCCAGTCATATGGCTACACCTTC CASSYAQSYGYTF
TRBJ2-6 NA NA TRBV15 TGTGCCACCAGCAGACCCCAGGGGTCTGGGGCCAACGTCCTGACTTTC CATSRPQGSGANVLTF
TRBJ2-7 NA NA TRBV7-2 TGTGCCAGCAAAGATCTCTCCTACGAGCAGTACTTC CASKDLSYEQYF
TRBJ1-1 TRBD1 few TRBV20-1 TGCAGTGCTAGAGAAAGGACAGGGTTCACTGAAGCTTTCTTT CSARERTGFTEAFF
TRBJ2-1 TRBD1 NA TRBV6-1 TGTGCCAGCACTCGTCCCGGGACAGGTCCCTACAATGAGCAGTTCTTC CASTRPGTGPYNEQFF
TRBJ2-2 NA few TRBV6-5 TGTGCCAGCAGTTACTCGAAAGGAAACAGGGTCGGGCTAGCGAGTAACACCGGGGAGCTGTTTTTT CASSYSKGNRVGLASNTGELFF
TRBJ2-7 TRBD2 NA TRBV7-9 TGTGCCAGCAGCCCCAGGACAGGGGGCTCACTGAGGACTAGCGGGAGTTACGAGCAGTACTTC CASSPRTGGSLRTSGSYEQYF
TRBJ1-5 NA once TRBV7-2 TGTGCCAGCAGCTTAACGAGGAGCAATCAGCCCCAGCATTTT CASSLTRSNQPQHF
TRBJ2-7 NA NA TRBV10-1 TGCGCCAGCAGTTTGACCCAAGGTAGCGAGCAGTACTTC CASSLTQGSEQYF
TRBJ2-7 TRBD2 NA TRBV27 TGTGCCAGCAGAAGACAGACTAGCGGGAGCGACTACGAGCAGTACTTC CASRRQTSGSDYEQYF
TRBJ1-6 NA NA TRBV28 TGTGCCAGCCGTCGCCGGGAAAGAGATTCACCCCTCCACTTT CASRRRERDSPLHF
TRBJ2-5 NA once TRBV20-1 TGCAGCGGACAGCACCAAGAGACCCAGTACTTC CSGQHQETQYF
TRBJ1-1 NA NA TRBV29-1 TGCAGCGTTGCCCGGGGATACAGGGCGGTCACTGAAGCTTTCTTT CSVARGYRAVTEAFF
TRBJ2-7 NA NA TRBV15 TGTGCCACCAGCAGAGAAGCTAGATGGTCCACCTACGAGCAGTACTTC CATSREARWSTYEQYF